The clone carrying this T cell receptor (beta chain) was counted many times. What it recognizes is unknown. Germline CDR1 is SGHVS and CDR2 is FNYEAQ. This CDR3 is 12 amino acids long. Deletions cut 4 bases from V and 7 bases from J, with 8 bases between. MiXCR, applied by TCRdb to the 5' RACE reads, yields one record per CDR3 protein. In the table there are 220,000 or so distinct CDR3 sequences, about 17% of which are singletons. This sample stems from a study of CD8 T cells in ankylosing spondylitis. Study observations and caveats: For ankylosing spondylitis blood, a TCR beta motif of eight or nine highly homologous variants appeared characteristic.

The TCR was taken from a male donor with ankylosing spondylitis. Sequenced material: blood, either unsorted or a sorted T cell fraction (not recorded which). J is TRBJ2-1 and V is TRBV7-6, with a weak D call TRBD2 (5 bases). This CDR3 reads CASSSRENEQFF. The CDR3 DNA reads TGTGCCAGCAGCTCTCGGGAAAATGAGCAGTTCTTC.